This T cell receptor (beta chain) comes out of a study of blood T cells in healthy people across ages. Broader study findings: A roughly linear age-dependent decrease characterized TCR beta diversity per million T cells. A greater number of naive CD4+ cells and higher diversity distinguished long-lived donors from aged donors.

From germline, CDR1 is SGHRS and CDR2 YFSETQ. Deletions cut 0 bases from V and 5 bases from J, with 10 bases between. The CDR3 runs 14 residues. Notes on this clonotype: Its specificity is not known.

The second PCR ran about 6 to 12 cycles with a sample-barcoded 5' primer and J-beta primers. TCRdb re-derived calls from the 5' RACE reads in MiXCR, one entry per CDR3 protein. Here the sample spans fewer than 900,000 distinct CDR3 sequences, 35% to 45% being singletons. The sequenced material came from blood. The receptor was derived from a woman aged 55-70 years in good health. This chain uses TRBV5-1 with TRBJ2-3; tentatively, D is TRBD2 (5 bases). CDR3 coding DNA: TGCGCCAGCAGCTTGGCCCGGGATCTAGATACGCAGTATTTT. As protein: CASSLARDLDTQYF.